A selection of T cell receptor beta chains follows, all from one sample in a study of blood T cell repertoires in COVID-19. Repertoires were generated with immunoSEQ multiplex PCR, while TCRdb's copy carries only in-frame clones and drops some. The data hold 250,000 to 300,000 clones, with approximately 90% observed a single time. Source material: PBMCs or T cells enriched from blood (not recorded which). The receptor source for this set is a woman aged 25 to 39 who had recovered from COVID-19. Each CDR3 is given with its conserved first and last residue. The order of the fields is J gene, D gene, CDR3 length, clone size, V gene, CDR3 protein, CDR3 DNA. A D gene is named only where the DNA matches it firmly. Clone size is shown for a subset of rows, as once, few, many or a class of expanded clone.

J: TRBJ2-1; D: TRBD2; length: 13; size: .; V: TRBV2; CDR3: CASLTSGYNEQFF; DNA: TGTGCCAGCTTGACTAGCGGGTACAATGAGCAGTTCTTC
J: TRBJ1-5; D: .; length: 15; size: .; V: TRBV6-6; CDR3: CASSYSNGDNQPQHF; DNA: TGTGCCAGCAGTTACTCTAACGGAGACAATCAGCCCCAGCATTTT
J: TRBJ2-3; D: TRBD2; length: 16; size: once; V: TRBV7-6; CDR3: CASSLDSGRGTDTQYF; DNA: TGTGCCAGCAGCTTAGACAGCGGGAGAGGCACAGATACGCAGTATTTT
J: TRBJ2-5; D: .; length: 14; size: .; V: TRBV28; CDR3: CASSPGAGEETQYF; DNA: TGTGCCAGCAGCCCCGGGGCAGGGGAAGAGACCCAGTACTTC
J: TRBJ2-7; D: .; length: 15; size: .; V: TRBV11-2; CDR3: CASSLEQVSRTEQYF; DNA: TGTGCCAGCAGCTTAGAACAGGTGTCTAGAACCGAGCAGTACTTC
J: TRBJ2-7; D: .; length: 16; size: .; V: TRBV6-6; CDR3: CASSPKRGSLPYEQYF; DNA: TGTGCCAGCAGCCCCAAAAGGGGATCACTTCCCTACGAGCAGTACTTC
J: TRBJ1-2; D: TRBD1; length: 17; size: .; V: TRBV5-5; CDR3: CASSLFGTGDPNYGYTF; DNA: TGTGCCAGCAGCTTGTTCGGGACAGGAGATCCTAACTATGGCTACACCTTC
J: TRBJ2-1; D: .; length: 13; size: .; V: TRBV11-2; CDR3: CASSSGGNNEQFF; DNA: TGTGCCAGCAGCTCAGGGGGGAACAATGAGCAGTTCTTC
J: TRBJ1-5; D: .; length: 14; size: .; V: TRBV5-6; CDR3: CASSWRGAAQPQHF; DNA: TGTGCCAGCAGCTGGCGGGGGGCGGCTCAGCCCCAGCATTTT
J: TRBJ2-2; D: .; length: 13; size: once; V: TRBV9; CDR3: CASSVGLTGELFF; DNA: TGTGCCAGCAGCGTAGGTCTGACCGGGGAGCTGTTTTTT
J: TRBJ1-1; D: .; length: 14; size: .; V: TRBV28; CDR3: CASSIQQGYTEAFF; DNA: TGTGCCAGCAGCATCCAGCAGGGGTACACTGAAGCTTTCTTT
J: TRBJ2-5; D: .; length: 14; size: .; V: TRBV9; CDR3: CASSAIGGQETQYF; DNA: TGTGCCAGCAGCGCCATTGGAGGGCAAGAGACCCAGTACTTC
J: TRBJ2-5; D: TRBD2; length: 16; size: .; V: TRBV28; CDR3: CASSPVQREIQETQYF; DNA: TGTGCCAGCAGTCCCGTCCAGCGGGAGATTCAGGAGACCCAGTACTTC
J: TRBJ1-5; D: .; length: 16; size: few; V: TRBV7-9; CDR3: CASSLWAGRGNQPQHF; DNA: TGTGCCAGCAGCTTATGGGCGGGGAGGGGCAATCAGCCCCAGCATTTT
J: TRBJ2-7; D: .; length: 13; size: .; V: TRBV3-1/TRBV3-2; CDR3: CASSLSSSYEQYF; DNA: TGTGCCAGCAGCCTTTCTTCCTCCTACGAGCAGTACTTC
J: TRBJ2-1; D: .; length: 15; size: .; V: TRBV27; CDR3: CASSLSRPERGEQFF; DNA: TGTGCCAGCAGTTTATCCAGACCGGAAAGGGGTGAGCAGTTCTTC
J: TRBJ1-1; D: .; length: 14; size: .; V: TRBV28; CDR3: CASSGYRVTAEAFF; DNA: TGTGCCAGCAGTGGATACAGGGTCACCGCTGAAGCTTTCTTT
J: TRBJ2-7; D: TRBD2; length: 15; size: .; V: TRBV4-2; CDR3: CASSQEGTRGYEQYF; DNA: TGTGCCAGCAGCCAAGAGGGGACTAGAGGGTACGAGCAGTACTTC
J: TRBJ1-4; D: .; length: 16; size: .; V: TRBV7-9; CDR3: CASSLGAGSPSEKLFF; DNA: TGTGCCAGCAGCTTAGGGGCAGGGTCCCCTAGTGAAAAACTGTTTTTT
J: TRBJ1-3; D: TRBD1; length: 16; size: .; V: TRBV6-6; CDR3: CASKEAGQGTGNTIYF; DNA: TGTGCCAGCAAGGAAGCGGGACAGGGGACCGGAAACACCATATATTTT
J: TRBJ2-1; D: .; length: 12; size: .; V: TRBV11-2; CDR3: CASSLGDNEQFF; DNA: TGTGCCAGCAGCTTAGGAGACAATGAGCAGTTCTTC
J: TRBJ1-5; D: .; length: 12; size: few; V: TRBV28; CDR3: CASSSGSQPQHF; DNA: TGTGCCAGCAGTTCTGGTAGTCAGCCCCAGCATTTT
J: TRBJ2-6; D: TRBD1; length: 17; size: .; V: TRBV5-1; CDR3: CASRKGTGFSGANVLTF; DNA: TGCGCCAGCAGGAAGGGGACAGGGTTCTCTGGGGCCAACGTCCTGACTTTC
J: TRBJ2-7; D: .; length: 14; size: .; V: TRBV19; CDR3: CASSIDPRSREQYF; DNA: TGTGCCAGTAGTATAGACCCCAGGTCACGCGAGCAGTACTTC
J: TRBJ2-1; D: TRBD2; length: 15; size: .; V: TRBV6-4; CDR3: CASSDSGSPHNEQFF; DNA: TGTGCCAGCAGTGACAGCGGGAGTCCCCACAATGAGCAGTTCTTC
J: TRBJ2-3; D: .; length: 14; size: once; V: TRBV25-1; CDR3: CASSEWGYTDTQYF; DNA: TGTGCCAGCAGTGAATGGGGCTACACAGATACGCAGTATTTT
J: TRBJ2-7; D: .; length: 14; size: .; V: TRBV4-3; CDR3: CASSQDRNSYEQYF; DNA: TGCGCCAGCAGCCAAGACAGAAATTCCTACGAGCAGTACTTC
J: TRBJ1-5; D: .; length: 15; size: .; V: TRBV25-1; CDR3: CASSVGAVSNQPQHF; DNA: TGTGCCAGCAGCGTTGGGGCAGTTAGCAATCAGCCCCAGCATTTT
J: TRBJ2-3; D: .; length: 12; size: .; V: TRBV11-2; CDR3: CASSPDSDTQYF; DNA: TGTGCCAGCAGCCCAGACTCAGATACGCAGTATTTT
J: TRBJ1-1; D: TRBD1; length: 15; size: .; V: TRBV4-1; CDR3: CASSHRTGDVTEAFF; DNA: TGCGCCAGCAGCCACCGGACAGGGGATGTCACTGAAGCTTTCTTT
J: TRBJ2-1; D: TRBD1; length: 15; size: .; V: TRBV9; CDR3: CASSVVGQGINEQFF; DNA: TGTGCCAGCAGCGTAGTAGGACAGGGGATCAATGAGCAGTTCTTC
J: TRBJ2-2; D: TRBD2; length: 15; size: .; V: TRBV5-6; CDR3: CASSMTSGNTGELFF; DNA: TGTGCCAGCAGCATGACTAGCGGGAACACCGGGGAGCTGTTTTTT
J: TRBJ2-3; D: .; length: 12; size: .; V: TRBV29-1; CDR3: CSAGQNTDTQYF; DNA: TGCAGCGCCGGACAGAACACAGATACGCAGTATTTT
J: TRBJ2-1; D: TRBD2; length: 14; size: few; V: TRBV7-3; CDR3: CASSFSSSGNEQFF; DNA: TGTGCCAGCAGCTTTAGTTCTAGCGGGAATGAGCAGTTCTTC
J: TRBJ1-1; D: TRBD1; length: 14; size: .; V: TRBV6-1; CDR3: CASSESAGGTEAFF; DNA: TGTGCCAGCAGTGAAAGCGCAGGGGGCACTGAAGCTTTCTTT
J: TRBJ2-5; D: .; length: 12; size: once; V: TRBV2; CDR3: CASEGFQETQYF; DNA: TGTGCCAGCGAGGGTTTCCAAGAGACCCAGTACTTC
J: TRBJ1-2; D: .; length: 8; size: few; V: TRBV21-1; CDR3: CAKDRAPF; DNA: TGTGCCAAGGACAGGGCTCCCTTC
J: TRBJ2-5; D: TRBD1; length: 16; size: .; V: TRBV5-6; CDR3: CASSFGTGGRGETQYF; DNA: TGTGCCAGCAGCTTTGGGACAGGGGGCCGGGGGGAGACCCAGTACTTC
J: TRBJ1-2; D: .; length: 15; size: .; V: TRBV15; CDR3: CATSRPAGDGYGYTF; DNA: TGTGCCACCAGCAGACCTGCCGGGGATGGATATGGCTACACCTTC
J: TRBJ1-2; D: .; length: 14; size: .; V: TRBV9; CDR3: CASSVETSSYGYTF; DNA: TGTGCCAGCAGCGTAGAAACATCAAGCTATGGCTACACCTTC
J: TRBJ1-5; D: .; length: 14; size: .; V: TRBV10-3; CDR3: CAIRKADGNQPQHF; DNA: TGTGCCATTAGAAAAGCGGACGGCAATCAGCCCCAGCATTTT
J: TRBJ2-7; D: TRBD2; length: 16; size: .; V: TRBV7-8; CDR3: CASSLGRLAGDYEQYF; DNA: TGTGCCAGCAGCTTAGGCCGACTAGCGGGAGACTACGAGCAGTACTTC
J: TRBJ1-6; D: .; length: 14; size: .; V: TRBV5-1; CDR3: CASSEGTGNSPLHF; DNA: TGCGCCAGCAGCGAAGGGACTGGGAATTCACCCCTCCACTTT
J: TRBJ2-5; D: .; length: 15; size: .; V: TRBV13; CDR3: CASSLRGREKETQYF; DNA: TGTGCCAGCAGCCTCCGGGGACGGGAGAAAGAGACCCAGTACTTC
J: TRBJ1-2; D: .; length: 13; size: once; V: TRBV19; CDR3: CASSQGGAYGYTF; DNA: TGTGCCAGTAGTCAGGGAGGGGCCTATGGCTACACCTTC
J: TRBJ1-5; D: .; length: 14; size: .; V: TRBV19; CDR3: CASSPRPSGQPQHF; DNA: TGTGCCAGTAGTCCCCGACCCAGCGGGCAGCCCCAGCATTTT
J: TRBJ2-3; D: .; length: 16; size: .; V: TRBV6-2/TRBV6-3; CDR3: CASSNPLGAREDTQYF; DNA: TGTGCCAGCAGTAACCCTTTGGGGGCGAGGGAAGATACGCAGTATTTT
J: TRBJ2-7; D: TRBD2; length: 13; size: .; V: TRBV30; CDR3: CAWSPSGRSEQYF; DNA: TGTGCCTGGAGTCCTAGCGGGAGGAGCGAGCAGTACTTC
J: TRBJ2-3; D: .; length: 15; size: .; V: TRBV5-4; CDR3: CASSLGAQGTDTQYF; DNA: TGTGCCAGCAGCTTAGGGGCGCAGGGCACAGATACGCAGTATTTT
J: TRBJ1-1; D: .; length: 15; size: once; V: TRBV15; CDR3: CATSQGKMLNTEAFF; DNA: TGTGCCACCAGCCAGGGTAAAATGCTTAACACTGAAGCTTTCTTT
J: TRBJ1-2; D: TRBD1; length: 13; size: .; V: TRBV18; CDR3: CASSPDRVDGYTF; DNA: TGTGCCAGCTCACCGGACAGGGTGGATGGCTACACCTTC
J: TRBJ2-1; D: TRBD2; length: 16; size: .; V: TRBV6-5; CDR3: CASSYFGTSGKGEQFF; DNA: TGTGCCAGCAGTTACTTCGGGACTAGCGGGAAGGGTGAGCAGTTCTTC
J: TRBJ1-4; D: .; length: 14; size: .; V: TRBV27; CDR3: CASRGGATNEKLFF; DNA: TGTGCCAGCCGGGGGGGGGCGACTAATGAAAAACTGTTTTTT
J: TRBJ2-7; D: .; length: 16; size: .; V: TRBV5-6; CDR3: CASSSLGREVSYEQYF; DNA: TGTGCCAGCAGCAGCTTAGGTAGGGAGGTCTCCTACGAGCAGTACTTC